This TCR beta chain was profiled in a study of CD8 T cells in ankylosing spondylitis. Germline loops: CDR1 SGHVS, CDR2 FNYEAQ. This CDR3 has 16 residues. Trimming removed 1 base from V and 3 bases from J; junction bases left unmatched: 5. This clonotype has ten or more counts. TCRdb independently ran MiXCR on the 5' RACE reads; one entry per CDR3 protein. The sample has 150,000 to 200,000 distinct CDR3 sequences; 10% to 15% are singletons. Specimen: blood, either unsorted or a sorted T cell fraction (not recorded which). This receptor was identified in a female donor with ankylosing spondylitis or in good health (not recorded which). This chain links TRBV7-6 with TRBJ2-7, with TRBD2 matching 11 bases. The CDR3 protein is CASSLGPGTSGYEQYF. The CDR3 bases are TGTGCCAGCAGCTTAGGGCCCGGGACTAGCGGCTACGAGCAGTACTTC.